The sequence of this T cell receptor (beta chain) was determined in a study of blood T cell repertoires in COVID-19. Assay used: immunoSEQ multiplex PCR; TCRdb lists only in-frame clones, some missing. In the table there are roughly 400,000 clones, 88% of which are singletons. V was clipped by 8 bases and J by 4 bases; unmatched bases: 11. The CDR3 sequence is 16 residues long. Germline V gene lookup returns CDR1 MDHEN and CDR2 SYDVKM. Material: PBMCs or T cells enriched from blood (not recorded which). The V gene is TRBV28, the J gene TRBJ1-6; the match to TRBD1 covers 7 bases. The TCR comes from a woman between 18 and 29 years old who had been exposed to COVID-19. Here the CDR3 DNA reads TGTGCCAGCCGGGACAGCCCGGAGGGATATAATTCACCCCTCCACTTT. It is translated as CASRDSPEGYNSPLHF.